This T cell receptor beta chain was recovered during a study of siplizumab effects on memory and regulatory T cells. Profiled with immunoSEQ multiplex PCR; TCRdb holds only in-frame clones, not every one. The table has over 85,000 clones, about nine tenths seen once. A remark on this clone: What it recognizes is unknown.

Findings of the study overall: The study found naive T cells seemingly more diverse than memory cells and seemingly major alloresponse contributors. On average, about 70% of mappable alloreactive CD4+ clones were Treg-derived under siplizumab, against roughly 27% in controls.

Trimming removed 0 bases from V and 4 bases from J, with 19 bases in between. This CDR3 is 18 amino acids long. Germline assignment: CDR1 MGHRA and CDR2 YSYEKL. J is TRBJ1-5 and V is TRBV4-1; D gene ambiguous. This clonotype was sampled from a human donor in good health. The source material was CD4+ T cells sorted from blood. The CDR3 here is CASSQDWGGRVANQPQHF. DNA for the CDR3: TGCGCCAGCAGCCAAGATTGGGGTGGAAGGGTGGCTAATCAGCCCCAGCATTTT.